What follows is one T cell receptor beta chain and its context. This clonotype was seen at least ten times. Its antigen specificity is not known. Per-base qualities were not stored, and no clone one base away is much larger. Reading the germline V gene (reference sequence) gives CDR1 MNHEY and CDR2 SMNVEV. Relative to germline, V is missing 3 bases and J is missing 2 bases, with 12 bases of the junction outside any gene match. The CDR3 has 17 amino acids, counting the end cysteine and phenylalanine. Of all the DNA, just the CDR3 is kept, 51 bases in frame from base 1. The record originates from a study of T-cell reconstitution after alpha-beta-depleted transplantation in children (TCRdb year 2016). Background on the whole study: Using TCR repertoire profiling, the study followed T-cell immune reconstitution in a quantitative way in children after TCRalphabeta/CD19-depleted allogeneic hematopoietic cell transplantation. The study at large found these results: The high TCRbeta diversity at day 60 in some patients was ascribed to recipient T cells and intrathymic progenitors that had survived conditioning. Over subsequent months, a decline in hyperexpanded clone frequencies was noted, and after one year, T-cell counts and TCRbeta diversity were mostly ascribed to newly produced T cells. The apparently early recovery of alphabetaT-cell counts about two months after transplant reportedly depended on only several hundred rapidly expanded clones that came from non-depleted graft cells.

The treatment or condition label, read with the paper, signifies: allogeneic hematopoietic cell transplantation with graft depleted of TCRalphabeta T cells and CD19 B cells. The transplant recipients were children given TCRalphabeta/CD19-depleted allogeneic hematopoietic cell grafts. The library was built by means of PCR. For sequencing, an Illumina HiSeq 2500 was employed. Molecular barcoding was employed in the preparation of TCR libraries, with unique molecular identifiers being used to normalize TCRbeta repertoire quantification. Starting from the raw public reads, TCRdb applied fastp trimming at Q25, assembled clones with MiXCR and retained in-frame beta chains. Every distinct CDR3 protein forms one entry, paired with its most common genes and DNA. Recorded for this sample are 70,000 to 95,000 distinct CDR3 sequences; around 15% of them occurred a single time. Roughly 21% of the sample is taken by the ten largest.

The V gene is TRBV27 and the J gene is TRBJ1-1; 7 nucleotides in the junction match TRBD1. The source of this sequence is a male patient aged 2 to 10 who had a stem cell transplant for acute lymphoblastic leukemia, so the T cells may come from the graft donor. Source: PBMCs, mostly from graft donor cells, taken 180 days after TCRalphabeta/CD19-depleted stem cell transplant. Read as DNA, the sequence is TGTGCCAGCAGTTTCCGGGACAGTTTGGGGCCTAACACTGAAGCTTTCTTT. It encodes CASSFRDSLGPNTEAFF.